This T cell receptor beta chain was documented in a study of T cells in Graves' hyperthyroidism and ophthalmopathy. Notes on the study in general: Separating ophthalmopathy from stable hyperthyroidism was achieved by a 13 V-J model.

This clonotype was observed at least ten times. Its antigen remains unknown. Template material for amplifying TCR beta CDR3 regions consisted of RNA transcripts. Using the HTBI primer set, a first-round RT-PCR was run on the TCR CDR3. TCRdb processed the multiplex PCR reads anew with MiXCR; each CDR3 protein has one entry. The sample lists approximately 610,000 distinct CDR3 sequences; around 15% were seen once. The sample comprised blood. This receptor was obtained from a woman aged 18 to 35 with Graves' hyperthyroidism.

CDR3 residues: CASSSTGQTSTDTQYF. CDR3 DNA sequence: TGCGCCAGCAGCTCCACGGGACAGACAAGCACAGATACGCAGTATTTT. The chain recombines TRBV5-1 with TRBJ2-3; 7 bases align to TRBD1. V lost 3 bases and J lost 0; bases outside the gene matches: 7. From germline, CDR1 is SGHRS and CDR2 YFSETQ. The CDR3 is made up of 16 amino acids.